The 19 T cell receptor beta chains below were found in one sample sequenced in a study of OX40 agonist ivuxolimab in advanced cancers. Using immunoSEQ multiplex PCR, the repertoire was profiled, and TCRdb retains in-frame clones only, with some absent. The top ten hold 0.2% to 0.3% of the sample, which has almost 80,000 clones, around 87% seen once. The specimen was CD4+ or CD8+ T cells sorted from blood, collected in a trial of the OX40 agonist ivuxolimab. Every receptor here comes from an adult with an advanced solid tumor such as melanoma, head and neck, liver or kidney cancer.

The chain couples TRBV9 to TRBJ2-7; 8 nucleotides match TRBD1. V shed 4 bases and J 6 bases; nucleotides not matched to a gene: 12. In germline, CDR1 is SGDLS, CDR2 YYNGEE. The CDR3 has 15 residues. Here the CDR3 DNA reads TGTGCCAGCAGCATCAGTGGACAGGGTAGGTCCGAGCAGTACTTC. It encodes CASSISGQGRSEQYF.

The rearrangement links TRBV18 to TRBJ1-3; no clear D. The ends were cut back, 2 bases at V and 7 bases at J, with 9 bases in the middle. The CDR3 runs 13 residues. CDR1 and CDR2 (germline): KGHSH, LQKENI. The CDR3 spells CASSPGEDNTIYF. DNA of the CDR3: TGTGCCAGCTCACCAGGGGAGGACAACACCATATATTTT.

This chain joins TRBV10-3 and TRBJ2-1; 7 positions agree with TRBD2. CDR3 length: 13 residues. After removal of 6 bases from V and 4 bases from J, the junction contained 3 bases not matched to a gene. Per germline, CDR1 ENHRY and CDR2 SYGVKD. CDR3: CAISLAEYNEQFF. The CDR3 DNA reads as TGTGCCATCAGCCTAGCGGAGTACAATGAGCAGTTCTTC.

V is TRBV18 and J is TRBJ1-2; D gene unclear. This CDR3 is 20 amino acids long. Trimming removed 3 bases at V and 7 bases at J, with 33 bases between. Germline CDR1 is KGHSH and CDR2 is LQKENI. The CDR3: CASSPLNRLGTPGLLRGYTF. As DNA, the CDR3 is TGTGCCAGCTCACCTTTGAATCGTTTGGGCACCCCGGGCTTGCTGCGTGGCTACACCTTC.

The chain uses TRBV2 and TRBJ1-2, with no clear D. V shed 0 bases and J shed 4 bases, with 9 bases lying between them. In germline, CDR1 is SNHLY, CDR2 FYNNEI. The CDR3 has 14 amino acids. The CDR3 DNA reads TGTGCCAGCAGTGAAGCAGTACCGGTCTATGGCTACACCTTC. Protein product: CASSEAVPVYGYTF.

A word on this clone: Germline is not matched at one junction end, which may reflect a read error. The chain combines TRBV7-2 with TRBJ2-3; possible D gene TRBD2, 6 bases. CDR3 length equals 10 residues. The germline gives CDR1 SGHTA, CDR2 FQGNSA. CDR3 loop: CASRNGSRNF. The CDR3 nucleotides are TGTGCCAGCAGAAACGGGAGTCGAAATTTT.

The chain has TRBV27 and TRBJ1-4; 9 bases match TRBD1. Losses at the gene ends were 6 bases for V and 0 bases for J; bases not matched to a gene: 11. The germline gives CDR1 MNHEY, CDR2 SMNVEV (reference sequence). This CDR3 has 18 residues. This CDR3 reads CASRARDRVFSTNEKLFF. CDR3 bases: TGTGCCAGCAGGGCCCGGGACAGGGTGTTTTCAACTAATGAAAAACTGTTTTTT.

The CDR3 reads CASSLGQGMNTEAFF. CDR3 coding DNA: TGCGCCAGCAGCTTAGGACAGGGGATGAACACTGAAGCTTTCTTT. V and J are TRBV5-1 and TRBJ1-1; 9 bases map to TRBD1. The CDR3 has 15 residues. Germline V gene lookup returns CDR1 SGHRS and CDR2 YFSETQ. After removal of 2 bases from V and 0 bases from J, the junction contained 2 bases not matched to a gene.

The sample holds one count of this clone. V is TRBV11-3 and J is TRBJ2-1; D is unclear. Between the trimmed V and J ends, which lost 0 bases and 5 bases, there was a span of 5 bases. CDR3 length equals 13 residues. Germline V gene sequence: CDR1 SGHNT, CDR2 YENEEA. The DNA of the CDR3 is TGTGCCAGCAGCTTAGATGAAAACAATGAGCAGTTCTTC. Translated: CASSLDENNEQFF.

The V call is TRBV5-1, the J call TRBJ2-3; D gene uncertain. This CDR3 contains 14 residues. Germline CDR1 SGHRS, CDR2 YFSETQ. V dropped 0 bases and J dropped 0 bases, with 5 bases sitting between them. DNA for the CDR3: TGCGCCAGCAGCTTGGGGAGAAGCACAGATACGCAGTATTTT. Protein product: CASSLGRSTDTQYF.

Points on this clone: Because the CDR3's place on the DNA is in doubt, the DNA is left out and the CDR3 is given as listed by TCRdb. This chain connects TRBV25-1 to TRBJ2-1; no check of the table's D call, TRBD2, against the DNA was made. Inclusive of both ends, the CDR3 amounts to 16 amino acids. Germline V gene sequence: CDR1 MGHDK, CDR2 SYGVNS. The CDR3 protein is CASSTSASGRLNEQFF.

J is TRBJ2-4 and V is TRBV2; maybe TRBD1 (6 bases). Trimming shortened V by 4 bases and J by 0 bases, and 13 bases separated the two germline ends. Germline CDR1 and CDR2: SNHLY and FYNNEI. The CDR3 sequence is 16 residues long. The CDR3 nucleotides are TGTGCCAGCAGTGTGATTGGGGGCCTAGCCAAAAACATTCAGTACTTC. It is translated as CASSVIGGLAKNIQYF. The full variable domain, in which reference TRBV2 and TRBJ2-4 provide the parts outside the CDR3, is EPEVTQTPSHQVTQMGQEVILRCVPISNHLYFYWYRQILGQKVEFLVSFYNNEISEKSEIFDDQFSVERPDGSNFTLKIRSTKLEDSAMYFCASSVIGGLAKNIQYFGAGTRLSVL.

The chain joins TRBV6-6 to TRBJ2-1; 15 bases line up with TRBD2. The germline V gene encodes CDR1 MNHNY and CDR2 SVGAGI (reference sequence). This CDR3 spans 15 amino acids. Losses at the gene ends were 5 bases for V and 7 bases for J; bases not matched to a gene: 3. CDR3 region: CASSRGLAGGNEQFF. In DNA, the CDR3 is TGTGCCAGCAGTCGCGGACTAGCGGGAGGGAATGAGCAGTTCTTC.

The rearrangement uses TRBV10-3 and TRBJ2-1; D uncertain. This CDR3 has 12 residues. V shed 7 bases and J shed 6 bases, with 10 bases lying between them. Germline CDR1 and CDR2: ENHRY and SYGVKD. The CDR3: CAIKGTLNEQFF. The CDR3 DNA reads as TGTGCCATCAAAGGAACTCTCAATGAGCAGTTCTTC.

The V call is TRBV6-7, the J call TRBJ2-7; 11 bases agree with TRBD2. TRBV6-7 is noted as an ORF with a role that remains uncertain. Trimming removed 6 bases from V and 2 bases from J; junction bases left unmatched: 3. This CDR3 contains 14 residues. The chain's CDR3 is CASSQLAGAYEQYF. Here the CDR3 DNA reads TGTGCCAGCAGCCAACTAGCGGGAGCCTACGAGCAGTACTTC.

The chain recombines TRBV7-8 with TRBJ2-7, with TRBD2 identical over 7 bases. CDR3 length: 15 amino acids. Germline lookup yields CDR1 SGHVS and CDR2 FQNEAQ. V shed 3 bases and J 5 bases; nucleotides not matched to a gene: 10. CDR3 in amino acids: CASSFGGGPSHEQYF. For the CDR3, the DNA is TGTGCCAGCAGCTTCGGGGGAGGGCCTTCCCACGAGCAGTACTTC.

The table lists this clone with a few counts. The rearrangement joins TRBV6-4 to TRBJ2-3, with 10 bases that match TRBD1. Germline lookup yields CDR1 MRHNA and CDR2 SNTAGT. The CDR3 runs 15 residues. Trimming removed 2 bases from V and 1 base from J; junction bases left unmatched: 0. The chain's CDR3 is CASSDGTGGTDTQYF. CDR3 nucleotides: TGTGCCAGCAGTGACGGGACAGGGGGCACAGATACGCAGTATTTT.

The chain is built from TRBV7-8 and TRBJ1-3; D is unresolved. Looked up from germline, CDR1 is SGHVS and CDR2 is FQNEAQ. This CDR3 contains 15 residues. Trimming cost V 1 base and J 0 bases, with 7 bases left between them. CDR3 protein: CASSLDGLSGNTIYF. CDR3 sequence (DNA): TGTGCCAGCAGCTTAGACGGACTCTCTGGAAACACCATATATTTT.

This chain links TRBV5-1 with TRBJ2-5, with D tentatively TRBD1 (5 bases). The CDR3 loop spans 13 amino acids. V was pared by 3 bases and J by 5 bases, with 11 bases between. The germline gives CDR1 SGHRS, CDR2 YFSETQ. This CDR3 is CASSWTQSETQYF. DNA of the CDR3: TGCGCCAGCAGCTGGACACAGTCGGAGACCCAGTACTTC.